The next 13 T cell receptor beta chains were all read from a single sample in a study of CD8 T cells in Susac syndrome. RNA, at about 0.45 to 1 ug, was reverse transcribed with random hexamers. TCRdb passed the immunoSEQ multiplex PCR reads through MiXCR, listing each CDR3 protein once. The data show a few hundred thousand distinct CDR3 sequences, around 85% seen once. Sequenced input: CD8+ T cells from PBMCs. The source is a human donor with multiple sclerosis.

This chain uses TRBV5-4 with TRBJ1-1, with D uncertain. Germline assignment: CDR1 SGHNT and CDR2 YYREEE (reference sequence). V lost 8 bases, J lost 0 bases, and 11 bases lay in between. CDR3 length: 13 residues. DNA for the CDR3: TGTGCCAGTGCCGACTACATGAACACTGAAGCTTTCTTT. Amino acids: CASADYMNTEAFF.

This chain connects TRBV27 to TRBJ2-5; 7 bases line up with TRBD2. The CDR3 length is 17 residues. Germline values: CDR1 MNHEY, CDR2 SMNVEV (reference sequence). Trimming cost V 5 bases and J 5 bases; bases outside gene matches: 17. The CDR3 is CASSPSPTREGEETQYF. As DNA, the CDR3 is TGTGCCAGCAGTCCATCGCCAACGAGGGAGGGAGAGGAGACCCAGTACTTC.

The genes are TRBV4-1 and TRBJ1-6; 8 bases match TRBD1. Germline values: CDR1 MGHRA, CDR2 YSYEKL. V shed 4 bases and J 6 bases; nucleotides not matched to a gene: 2. The CDR3 totals 14 residues. This chain's CDR3 is CASSLQGGNSPLHF. CDR3 DNA: TGCGCCAGCAGCCTACAGGGGGGTAATTCACCCCTCCACTTT.

V usage is TRBV2 and J usage is TRBJ2-3; 10 bases are a match to TRBD2. After removal of 1 base from V and 2 bases from J, the junction contained 9 bases not matched to a gene. The CDR3 consists of 18 residues. Germline-derived CDR1 and CDR2 are SNHLY and FYNNEI. The CDR3 coding sequence is TGTGCCAGCAGTGAAGTGTCTAGCGGGGGATCTTTCACAGATACGCAGTATTTT. Protein sequence: CASSEVSSGGSFTDTQYF.

CDR3 amino acids: CSVTGTGGPEAFF. The CDR3 nucleotides read TGCAGCGTAACCGGGACAGGGGGGCCTGAAGCTTTCTTT. The chain recombines TRBV29-1 with TRBJ1-1, with 11 bases matching TRBD1. This CDR3 region has 13 residues. CDR1 and CDR2 (germline): SQVTM, ANQGSEA. The ends lost 6 bases at V and 6 bases at J; junction bases unmatched: 6. Full variable domain (rest looked up from reference TRBV29-1 and TRBJ1-1): SAVISQKPSRDICQRGTSLTIQCQVDSQVTMMFWYRQQPGQSLTLIATANQGSEATYESGFVIDKFPISRPNLTFSTLTVSNMSPEDSSIYLCSVTGTGGPEAFFGQGTRLTVV.

This chain links TRBV27 with TRBJ1-5; D unresolved. Germline lookup yields CDR1 MNHEY and CDR2 SMNVEV (reference sequence). This CDR3 is 14 amino acids long. The V gene lost 2 bases and the J gene lost 5 bases, with 10 bases spanning the gap. As DNA, the CDR3 is TGTGCCAGCAGTTTACAGGTTTTTGATCAGCCCCAGCATTTT. Its translation: CASSLQVFDQPQHF.

The chain recombines TRBV5-4 with TRBJ2-7; 8 bases fit TRBD1. The CDR3 is 15 amino acids. The V and J ends lost 2 bases and 6 bases, in that order; junction bases with no gene match: 10. CDR1 and CDR2 from the germline V gene are SGHNT and YYREEE (reference sequence). The CDR3 loop reads CASSFWAGGIGEQYF. For the CDR3, the DNA is TGTGCCAGCAGCTTTTGGGCAGGGGGCATCGGCGAGCAGTACTTC.

The chain couples TRBV25-1 to TRBJ1-5; D is undetermined. Germline V gene data show CDR1 as MGHDK and CDR2 as SYGVNS. The CDR3 has 13 residues. V was trimmed by 6 bases and J by 0 bases, leaving 6 bases between them. The CDR3 DNA reads TGTGCCAGCAGCGGGGTTAGCAATCAGCCCCAGCATTTT. Protein product: CASSGVSNQPQHF.

This clonotype was seen just once. The V gene is TRBV5-5, the J gene TRBJ1-2, with D possibly TRBD1 on 6 matching bases. Germline V gene lookup returns CDR1 SGHKS and CDR2 YYEKEE (reference sequence). Trimming left V 0 bases short and J 3 bases short, with 12 bases between. This CDR3 has 15 amino acids. CDR3 sequence (DNA): TGTGCCAGCAGCTTGGAGGCAGGGGAAGACTATGGCTACACCTTC. This codes for CASSLEAGEDYGYTF.

This chain connects TRBV5-5 to TRBJ2-3, with D maybe TRBD2 (6 bases). V was clipped by 0 bases and J by 4 bases, with 12 bases between them. The CDR3 is 15 amino acids. Germline loops: CDR1 SGHKS, CDR2 YYEKEE (reference sequence). CDR3 sequence (DNA): TGTGCCAGCAGCTTGGTTCCGGGAGAGGCAGATACGCAGTATTTT. It encodes CASSLVPGEADTQYF.

This clonotype has just one count. V is TRBV19 and J is TRBJ2-1; D perhaps matches TRBD2 (5 bases). Germline V gives CDR1 LNHDA, CDR2 SQIVND (reference sequence). The length of the CDR3 is 15 residues. Trimming took 4 bases from V and 0 from J, leaving 10 bases between them. CDR3 in DNA: TGTGCCAGTAGTACCACGGCGGGCTCCTACAATGAGCAGTTCTTC. This translates into CASSTTAGSYNEQFF.

In its sample, this clonotype was seen once. This CDR3 is CASTPERLGTDTQYF. The CDR3 DNA reads as TGTGCCAGCACCCCGGAGAGGTTGGGCACAGATACGCAGTATTTT. V is TRBV7-9 and J is TRBJ2-3; D ambiguous. With 7 bases removed from V and 1 base from J, the gap between germline ends came to 15 bases. The CDR3 is 15 amino acids. CDR1 is SEHNR and CDR2 is FQNEAQ in the germline V gene (reference sequence).

The chain combines TRBV6-1 with TRBJ1-2, with a tentative D call TRBD1 (5 bases). The CDR3 is 17 residues long. Deletions cut 7 bases from V and 2 bases from J, with 23 bases between. Germline CDR1 is MNHNS and CDR2 is SASEGT. The CDR3 reads CASTELPGPRGNYGYTF. CDR3 nucleotide sequence: TGTGCCAGCACGGAACTACCGGGACCCCGAGGGAACTATGGCTACACCTTC.